This TCR beta chain emerged from a study of T cells after yellow fever vaccination. Each CDR3 protein gets one entry after TCRdb re-called the 5' RACE reads with MiXCR. The repertoire holds about 350,000 distinct CDR3 sequences, with roughly 8% as singletons. This clonotype was counted a few times. Looked up from germline, CDR1 is MNHEY and CDR2 is SMNVEV (reference sequence). The ends were cut back, 3 bases at V and 6 bases at J, with 18 bases in the middle. The length of the CDR3 is 16 residues. This clonotype originated in a man between 18 and 35 years old who received the YFV17D yellow fever vaccine. The sequenced sample was PBMCs, obtained more than 40 days after the first yellow fever vaccination. This chain links TRBV27 with TRBJ2-4; perhaps TRBD2 as D (7 bases). The CDR3 region is CASSLTGGGAGNIQYF. CDR3 DNA: TGTGCCAGCAGTTTGACAGGAGGGGGGGCGGGAAACATTCAGTACTTC.